Listed here are 27 T cell receptor beta chains from one sample, sequenced in a study of early T cells in non-severe SARS-CoV-2 infection. TCRdb fed the 5' RACE reads into MiXCR, producing one record per CDR3 protein. The sample shows just over 25,000 distinct CDR3 sequences, around 4.5% of them seen only once. The sample comprised whole blood. The receptors were gathered from an adult who was a healthcare worker with PCR-confirmed SARS-CoV-2 infection or an uninfected control (not recorded which).

The chain combines TRBV15 with TRBJ2-7; no reliable D call. The germline V gene has CDR1 LNHNV and CDR2 YYDKDF (reference sequence). This CDR3 contains 14 residues. Between the trimmed V and J ends, which lost 6 bases and 3 bases, there was a span of 15 bases. CDR3 sequence: CATRESLGIYEQYF. The CDR3 DNA follows: TGTGCCACCAGAGAGAGCCTAGGGATCTACGAGCAGTACTTC.

This clonotype occurred many times. V usage is TRBV12-3 or TRBV12-4 and J usage is TRBJ1-5, with D uncertain. This CDR3 has 14 amino acids. Trimming cost V 1 base and J 2 bases, with 6 bases left between them. CDR3 bases: TGTGCCAGCAGTTTAGTGGCAGGCAATCAGCCCCAGCATTTT. Translation: CASSLVAGNQPQHF.

This chain links TRBV6-1 with TRBJ2-1; 12 bases fit TRBD2. CDR3 length: 16 residues. The germline V gene encodes CDR1 MNHNS and CDR2 SASEGT. Trimming cost V 8 bases and J 0 bases; bases outside gene matches: 5. CDR3 residues: CASQGTSGRSYNEQFF. CDR3 sequence (DNA): TGTGCCAGCCAAGGGACTAGCGGGCGCTCCTACAATGAGCAGTTCTTC.

In its sample, this clonotype was seen many times. The J gene is TRBJ1-5, the V gene TRBV15, with D perhaps TRBD1 (6 bases). The CDR3 has 14 residues. Trimming left V 5 bases short and J 6 bases short, with 14 bases between. CDR1 LNHNV and CDR2 YYDKDF come from the germline V gene (reference sequence). CDR3 region: CATSQGREGQPQHF. The DNA for the CDR3 is TGTGCCACCAGCCAGGGGCGCGAGGGTCAGCCCCAGCATTTT. Together with reference TRBV15 and TRBJ1-5, the CDR3 gives the full variable domain: DAMVIQNPRYQVTQFGKPVTLSCSQTLNHNVMYWYQQKSSQAPKLLFHYYDKDFNNEADTPDNFQSRRPNTSFCFLDIRSPGLGDTAMYLCATSQGREGQPQHFGDGTRLSIL.

This clonotype came up a few times. J is TRBJ1-6 and V is TRBV5-5, with D maybe TRBD1 (5 bases). The V and J ends lost 0 bases and 9 bases respectively, with 13 bases between them. CDR1 is SGHKS and CDR2 is YYEKEE in the germline V gene (reference sequence). The CDR3 extends over 15 amino acids. CDR3 in DNA: TGTGCCAGCAGCTTGGGGGACGAGGCCGGTTCACCCCTCCACTTT. It encodes CASSLGDEAGSPLHF.

This clonotype was seen at least ten times. The J gene is TRBJ1-5, the V gene TRBV6-2 or TRBV6-3; D not certain. Germline loops: CDR1 MNHEY, CDR2 SVGEGT. This CDR3 comprises 14 residues. The germline V and J ends were trimmed by 2 bases and 0 bases, with 5 bases remaining between them. This chain's CDR3 is CASSYAYSNQPQHF. CDR3 DNA: TGTGCCAGCAGTTACGCTTATAGCAATCAGCCCCAGCATTTT.

This clonotype is judged large. The V call is TRBV7-2, the J call TRBJ2-1; D remains unclear. CDR3 length equals 17 residues. Germline V CDR1 and CDR2: SGHTA, FQGNSA. Deletions cut 0 bases from V and 8 bases from J, with 20 bases between. The CDR3 is CASSLATGPLPRDEQFF. CDR3 in DNA: TGTGCCAGCAGCTTAGCGACCGGGCCTTTGCCCCGCGATGAGCAGTTCTTC.

This clonotype was detected many times. The gene calls are TRBV7-2 and TRBJ2-1, with unresolved D. The CDR3 totals 14 residues. Trimming pared 0 bases from V and 1 base from J, leaving 4 bases between. Germline V lookup: CDR1 SGHTA, CDR2 FQGNSA. The CDR3 region has the DNA TGTGCCAGCAGCTTAGCAGTTTCCTACAATGAGCAGTTCTTC. Translation gives CASSLAVSYNEQFF.

The table lists this clonotype with many counts. The chain employs TRBV3-1 and TRBJ2-7; D unresolved. The V gene lost 0 bases and the J gene lost 1 base, with 19 bases spanning the gap. Germline values: CDR1 LGHDT, CDR2 YNNKEL (reference sequence). CDR3 length equals 18 residues. CDR3 sequence: CASSQDLSRSRGSYEQYF. DNA for the CDR3: TGTGCCAGCAGCCAAGACCTTTCAAGATCGCGAGGTTCCTACGAGCAGTACTTC.

The table lists this clonotype with many counts. The rearrangement joins TRBV5-6 to TRBJ1-5, with D uncertain. There are 14 residues in the CDR3. V lost 1 base, J lost 0 bases, and 5 bases lay in between. Germline lookup yields CDR1 SGHDT and CDR2 YYEEEE. This CDR3 reads CASSLIGSNQPQHF. In DNA form, the CDR3 reads TGTGCCAGCAGCTTGATAGGTAGCAATCAGCCCCAGCATTTT.

This clonotype was recorded many times. The chain joins TRBV7-9 to TRBJ2-7; TRBD2 matches 9 bases. The germline gives CDR1 SEHNR, CDR2 FQNEAQ (reference sequence). The CDR3 has 15 amino acids. With 5 bases clipped from V and 5 bases from J, the junction kept 10 bases outside the gene matches. The CDR3 region is CASSPIERLADEQYF. For the CDR3, the DNA is TGTGCCAGCAGCCCAATCGAGCGACTAGCGGACGAGCAGTACTTC.

Ten or more counts support this clonotype. The chain is built from TRBV5-1 and TRBJ1-4; the match to TRBD1 covers 7 bases. Germline V gives CDR1 SGHRS, CDR2 YFSETQ. The V and J ends lost 0 bases and 6 bases, in that order; junction bases with no gene match: 11. This CDR3 comprises 17 residues. The CDR3 here is CASSLDLPGQHYEKLFF. CDR3 bases: TGCGCCAGCAGCTTGGATTTGCCGGGACAGCACTATGAAAAACTGTTTTTT.

The V and J genes are TRBV20-1 and TRBJ2-7; maybe TRBD2 (6 bases). CDR3 length: 13 residues. V was pared by 1 base and J by 2 bases, with 9 bases between. From germline, CDR1 is DFQATT and CDR2 SNEGSKA (reference sequence). CDR3 sequence reads: CSARAGAAYEQYF. The CDR3 nucleotides are TGCAGTGCTAGAGCGGGAGCGGCCTACGAGCAGTACTTC.

This clonotype was picked up many times. This chain connects TRBV19 to TRBJ2-3, with D possibly TRBD1 on 6 matching bases. With 5 bases removed from V and 4 bases from J, the gap between germline ends came to 16 bases. This CDR3 contains 15 residues. Germline V gives CDR1 LNHDA, CDR2 SQIVND (reference sequence). The CDR3 loop reads CASSFSRGSADTQYF. CDR3 DNA: TGTGCCAGTAGTTTCTCCAGGGGCAGTGCAGATACGCAGTATTTT. Together with reference TRBV19 and TRBJ2-3, the CDR3 gives the full variable domain: DGGITQSPKYLFRKEGQNVTLSCEQNLNHDAMYWYRQDPGQGLRLIYYSQIVNDFQKGDIAEGYSVSREKKESFPLTVTSAQKNPTAFYLCASSFSRGSADTQYFGPGTRLTVL.

In its sample, this clonotype was seen many times. The chain employs TRBV5-1 and TRBJ2-3, with TRBD2 identical over 9 bases. The CDR3 sequence is 16 residues long. With V trimmed by 0 bases and J by 2 bases, 4 bases remained unmatched. CDR1 SGHRS and CDR2 YFSETQ come from the germline V gene. The CDR3 reads CASSLAAGGFTDTQYF. CDR3 coding DNA: TGCGCCAGCAGCTTGGCTGCGGGAGGGTTCACAGATACGCAGTATTTT. Full variable domain (outside the CDR3, taken from reference TRBV5-1 and TRBJ2-3): KAGVTQTPRYLIKTRGQQVTLSCSPISGHRSVSWYQQTPGQGLQFLFEYFSETQRNKGNFPGRFSGRQFSNSRSEMNVSTLELGDSALYLCASSLAAGGFTDTQYFGPGTRLTVL.

Remarks on this clonotype: A read error may be the cause here, since a much bigger clone is one base away. The rearrangement links TRBV7-6 to TRBJ2-5; D is undetermined. Germline V gives CDR1 SGHVS, CDR2 FNYEAQ. The CDR3 has 12 residues. The chain's CDR3 is CASNLSQKTQYF. CDR3 coding DNA: TGTGCCAGCAACTTAAGCCAGAAGACCCAGTACTTC.

This clonotype was picked up many times. V usage is TRBV10-3 and J usage is TRBJ2-3, with D unresolved. The V end was cut by 5 bases, the J end by 3 bases, with 9 bases between. This CDR3 spans 13 amino acids. Germline CDR1 ENHRY, CDR2 SYGVKD. DNA for the CDR3: TGTGCCATCAGTAACCGACCGACAGATACGCAGTATTTT. It specifies CAISNRPTDTQYF.

This clonotype came up many times. V usage is TRBV6-2 or TRBV6-3 and J usage is TRBJ2-1; possible D gene TRBD2, 6 bases. The CDR3 has 17 residues. CDR1 is MNHEY, CDR2 SVGEGT, per germline. V was cut by 2 bases and J by 2 bases, with 16 bases left in between. The chain's CDR3 is CASSYGIIAAPYNEQFF. CDR3 coding DNA: TGTGCCAGCAGTTACGGTATAATAGCGGCTCCCTACAATGAGCAGTTCTTC.

This clonotype was counted only a few times. J is TRBJ2-2 and V is TRBV10-3; 8 nucleotides agree with TRBD2. The CDR3 runs 16 residues. Per germline, CDR1 ENHRY and CDR2 SYGVKD. V shed 10 bases, J shed 5 bases, and the junction held 15 bases outside the gene matches. CDR3 in DNA: TGTGCCACCTCGACTAGCGAGGCTAGGGGGACCGGGGAGCTGTTTTTT. It translates to CATSTSEARGTGELFF.

This clonotype has ten or more counts. This sequence joins TRBV25-1 and TRBJ2-3; TRBD1 matches 9 bases. The CDR3 runs to 14 residues. Germline trimming cut 4 bases from V and 6 bases from J; bases unmatched to any gene: 5. CDR1 MGHDK and CDR2 SYGVNS come from the germline V gene. The CDR3 nucleotides read TGTGCCAGCAGTGGGGACAGGGTTTCGGATACGCAGTATTTT. Residues: CASSGDRVSDTQYF.

This clonotype was found many times. The rearrangement joins TRBV19 to TRBJ2-6; D might be TRBD1 or TRBD2, each matching 6 bases. Trimming pared 7 bases from V and 0 bases from J, leaving 19 bases between. From germline, CDR1 is LNHDA and CDR2 SQIVND (reference sequence). This CDR3 is built from 18 residues. In DNA form, the CDR3 reads TGTGCCAGTACCGACCCGCGGGACAAAAGCTCTGGGGCCAACGTCCTGACTTTC. This translates into CASTDPRDKSSGANVLTF.

The chain joins TRBV7-8 to TRBJ1-2; D may be TRBD1 (5 bases). V was cut by 3 bases and J by 4 bases, with 15 bases left in between. In germline, CDR1 is SGHVS, CDR2 FQNEAQ. The CDR3 sequence is 15 residues long. The CDR3 sequence: CASSLRDPGGYGYTF. In DNA form, the CDR3 reads TGTGCCAGCAGCTTGCGGGACCCGGGGGGCTATGGCTACACCTTC.

This clonotype was seen ten or more times. The chain links TRBV15 to TRBJ2-5; D not certain. Germline-derived CDR1 and CDR2 are LNHNV and YYDKDF (reference sequence). The CDR3 has 15 amino acids. V lost 0 bases, J lost 3 bases, and 11 bases lay in between. The CDR3 bases are TGTGCCACCAGCAGAGATTTGGCTGGGGAAGAGACCCAGTACTTC. Translating gives CATSRDLAGEETQYF.

The sample holds many counts of this clonotype. J is TRBJ2-1 and V is TRBV11-3; 9 bases match TRBD2. In germline, CDR1 is SGHNT, CDR2 YENEEA. CDR3 length: 16 amino acids. V gave up 3 bases and J gave up 7 bases; unmatched junction bases: 10. The CDR3 nucleotides are TGTGCCAGCAGCTTGGATCAGTTAGCGGGGGTGAATGAGCAGTTCTTC. It is translated as CASSLDQLAGVNEQFF.

This chain joins TRBV20-1 and TRBJ1-3; D may be TRBD1 (6 bases). Germline lookup yields CDR1 DFQATT and CDR2 SNEGSKA (reference sequence). This CDR3 is 13 amino acids long. The V and J ends lost 6 bases and 9 bases respectively, with 18 bases between them. The CDR3 DNA reads TGCAGTGCCCAGGGGCCGTATGAAGGCACCATATATTTT. Protein sequence: CSAQGPYEGTIYF.

V gene TRBV28 combines with J gene TRBJ2-7; no definite D call. This CDR3 region has 12 residues. The V gene lost 3 bases and the J gene lost 10 bases, with 13 bases spanning the gap. Germline V gene sequence: CDR1 MDHEN, CDR2 SYDVKM. CDR3 in amino acids: CASSLGSLHQYF. Here the CDR3 DNA reads TGTGCCAGCAGTTTGGGCAGTCTTCACCAGTACTTC.

This clonotype was seen many times. The chain combines TRBV5-4 with TRBJ2-6; 7 bases line up with TRBD1. CDR3 length equals 16 residues. V gave up 3 bases and J gave up 5 bases; unmatched junction bases: 8. Germline values: CDR1 SGHNT, CDR2 YYREEE (reference sequence). The CDR3 nucleotides are TGTGCCAGCAGCTCCGTAACAGGGGCGCGGGCCAACGTCCTGACTTTC. As protein: CASSSVTGARANVLTF.